Listed below are T cell receptor beta chains from one sample, sequenced in a study of T cell clones after liver transplantation. Clones were sequenced by immunoSEQ multiplex PCR, and TCRdb holds only the in-frame ones, with some missing. The data contain approximately 10,000 clones, over 55% of them singletons. Sequenced material: CD4+ T cells from blood, taken approximately 29 months after liver transplant. These receptors were collected from a human patient who received a liver transplant. A subset of T cells may come from the graft donor. Both conserved end residues are part of each CDR3. The D gene is left open where the match is weak. The size entry is marked missing in some rows and otherwise reads once, few, many or a size class.

TRBD2	TRBV5-1	TRBJ2-1	-	TGCGCCAGCAGCTGGACTAGCGGGATCTACAATGAGCAGTTCTTC	CASSWTSGIYNEQFF
TRBD1	TRBV5-8	TRBJ1-5	-	TGTGCCAGCAGCTTGGGGGGGACAGCCCACCCGGCCCAGCATTTT	CASSLGGTAHPAQHF
TRBD1	TRBV7-9	TRBJ1-2	-	TGTGCCAGCAGCTCGACCGGGACAGGGGTTTGGGACTATGGCTACACCTTC	CASSSTGTGVWDYGYTF
TRBD1	TRBV7-6	TRBJ2-5	once	TGTGCCAGCAGCTTAGGGGGGACAGGGGACCAAGAGACCCAGTACTTC	CASSLGGTGDQETQYF
-	TRBV6-5	TRBJ1-5	-	TGTGCCAGTTACGGGCAGGGAGGCCAGCCCCAGCATTTT	CASYGQGGQPQHF
-	TRBV21-1	TRBJ2-1	-	TGTGCCAGCAGCAAAGGGCCCAAGCGGGGGGTCGACAATGAGCAGTTCTTC	CASSKGPKRGVDNEQFF
-	TRBV4-1	TRBJ2-3	-	TGCGCCAGCAGCCAAGAAGGGTATGGAGATACGCAGTATTTT	CASSQEGYGDTQYF
-	TRBV16	TRBJ1-2	large	TGTGCCAGCAGCCAATTCCTCCGGGGCTCAAAGGACTATGGCTACACCTTC	CASSQFLRGSKDYGYTF
TRBD1	TRBV14	TRBJ2-2	-	TGTGCCAGCAGCCAAGGTGGGACAGCGAACACCGGGGAGCTGTTTTTT	CASSQGGTANTGELFF
-	TRBV10-3	TRBJ2-3	-	TGTGCCATCAGTGACTTGACGGAAAACACAGATACGCAGTATTTT	CAISDLTENTDTQYF
-	TRBV9	TRBJ2-3	-	TGTGCCAGCAGCGTAGACGGGAGCACAGATACGCAGTATTTT	CASSVDGSTDTQYF
TRBD1	TRBV14	TRBJ1-1	-	TGTGCCAGCAGCCGCCGGGACAGGGGGATCCTGAACACTGAAGCTTTCTTT	CASSRRDRGILNTEAFF
TRBD2	TRBV9	TRBJ2-2	-	TGTGCCAGCAGCGTAGCGGCTAGCGGGAGTGATGAGCTGTTTTTT	CASSVAASGSDELFF
-	TRBV6-5	TRBJ2-2	once	TGTGCCAGCAGTTACTGGGCCTACAACACCGGGGAGCTGTTTTTT	CASSYWAYNTGELFF
-	TRBV29-1	TRBJ2-1	-	TGCAGCGTTGCAAAATCGCTGACAGACCTCTCCTACAATGAGCAGTTCTTC	CSVAKSLTDLSYNEQFF
-	TRBV6-1	TRBJ1-5	few	TGTGCCAGCAGTGAAGTAAGGGTTCAGCCCCAGCATTTT	CASSEVRVQPQHF
-	TRBV5-4	TRBJ2-5	-	TGTGCCAGCAGCGCCATCCCTAAAGAGACCCAGTACTTC	CASSAIPKETQYF
-	TRBV5-1	TRBJ1-2	-	TGCGCCAGCAGCTTGTTGTCGGGGGTCGGCTATGGCTACACCTTC	CASSLLSGVGYGYTF
-	TRBV2	TRBJ1-6	once	TGTGCCAGCAACGGACTAGGGAATTCACCCCTCCACTTT	CASNGLGNSPLHF
TRBD1	TRBV28	TRBJ2-5	-	TGTGCCAGCAGTTTGACCGTCGGCCGGACAGGGCAACAAGAGACCCAGTACTTC	CASSLTVGRTGQQETQYF
-	TRBV28	TRBJ1-4	few	TGTGCCAGCAGTCTCGGACAGCCAATTGCAACTAATGAAAAACTGTTTTTT	CASSLGQPIATNEKLFF
TRBD1	TRBV7-9	TRBJ2-5	-	TGTGCCAGCAGCTTAGGGACAGGGGGAGGAGGAGAGACCCAGTACTTC	CASSLGTGGGGETQYF
-	TRBV28	TRBJ1-5	-	TGTGCCAGCAGTTCCCTCCCGGGGAGTTTGTGGCCCCAGCATTTT	CASSSLPGSLWPQHF
TRBD1	TRBV2	TRBJ1-5	few	TGTGCCAGCAGTGAAGACAGGGGGCCCGGCAATCAGCCCCAGCATTTT	CASSEDRGPGNQPQHF
-	TRBV11-2	TRBJ2-3	-	TGTGCCAGCAGCATCATCCGGGACCCTCTGCCAGATACGCAGTATTTT	CASSIIRDPLPDTQYF
-	TRBV19	TRBJ1-1	-	TGTGCCAGTAGTGAAGTAGGAGGGAACACTGAAGCTTTCTTT	CASSEVGGNTEAFF
-	TRBV6-5	TRBJ1-2	-	TGTGCCAGCAGTTACTCAGGAGGGGATAACTATGGCTACACCTTC	CASSYSGGDNYGYTF
TRBD2	TRBV5-4	TRBJ2-1	-	TGTGCCAGCAGCTTCCCTAGCGGGAGTTCCTACAATGAGCAGTTCTTC	CASSFPSGSSYNEQFF
TRBD2	TRBV2	TRBJ2-3	-	TGTGCCAGCAGTGAAGAGGGTAGCGGGGGTTCAGATACGCAGTATTTT	CASSEEGSGGSDTQYF
-	TRBV6-1	TRBJ2-1	-	TGTGCCAGCAGTGAATGGGGGGCGTCCAACAATGAGCAGTTCTTC	CASSEWGASNNEQFF
TRBD2	TRBV2	TRBJ2-5	-	TGTGCCAGCATGACTAGCGGCGATATTACGGAGACCCAGTACTTC	CASMTSGDITETQYF
-	TRBV4-1	TRBJ2-5	-	TGCGCCAGCCGTCTAGGAGAGACCCAGTACTTC	CASRLGETQYF
-	TRBV7-9	TRBJ2-1	-	TGTGCCAGCAGCTTAGTTCTAGCGAACTACAATGAGCAGTTCTTC	CASSLVLANYNEQFF
-	TRBV10-3	TRBJ2-5	-	TGTGCCATCAGGGTCCGGCACCCTCTGATGGGAGAGACCCAGTACTTC	CAIRVRHPLMGETQYF
TRBD2	TRBV9	TRBJ2-1	few	TGTGCCAGCAGCGTAGAGGGACTAGCGGGAGCTGGTGATGAGCAGTTCTTC	CASSVEGLAGAGDEQFF
TRBD2	TRBV28	TRBJ2-2	-	TGTGCCCGCAGTTGGGGAGCCGGGGGGGAAGTGACCGGGGAGCTGTTTTTT	CARSWGAGGEVTGELFF
TRBD1	TRBV15	TRBJ1-2	few	TGTGCCACCAGCAGAGATTTAACAGGGGAAGGCTACACCTTC	CATSRDLTGEGYTF
-	TRBV28	TRBJ2-7	-	TGTGCCAGCAGGTTGAGCTCCTACGAGCAGTACTTC	CASRLSSYEQYF
-	TRBV5-1	TRBJ2-7	-	TGCGCCAGCAGCTTGTTAGGGGAGTACGAGCAGTACTTC	CASSLLGEYEQYF
-	TRBV7-8	TRBJ2-1	-	TGTGCCAGCAGCCCCTGGGCCCCCACAGAGCAGTTCTTC	CASSPWAPTEQFF
TRBD2	TRBV27	TRBJ2-3	-	TGTGCCAGCAGTGCCATTGGGCTAGCGGGAACAGATACGCAGTATTTT	CASSAIGLAGTDTQYF
-	TRBV6-6	TRBJ2-3	few	TGTGCCAGCAGTTACTCGACTAGCACAGATACGCAGTATTTT	CASSYSTSTDTQYF
-	TRBV6-1	TRBJ2-3	-	TGTGCCGGCGCTCTTCCTGAATCAGATACGCAGTATTTT	CAGALPESDTQYF
-	TRBV11-2	TRBJ2-2	-	TGTGCCAGCAGCCCCTTTGCGGGGATGAACACCGGGGAGCTGTTTTTT	CASSPFAGMNTGELFF
TRBD1	TRBV9	TRBJ2-7	-	TGTGCCAGCAGCGTAGCGGGACAGGGGTACGAGCAGTACTTC	CASSVAGQGYEQYF
TRBD1	TRBV12-5	TRBJ2-2	-	TGTGCTAGTGGTTTTTCCGACAGGGGGCAGGGCGGGGAGCTGTTTTTT	CASGFSDRGQGGELFF
-	TRBV5-6	TRBJ1-2	-	TGTGCCAGCAGCTTGGCCGCCAGGGGAATCGATGGCTACACCTTC	CASSLAARGIDGYTF
-	TRBV6-1	TRBJ2-5	-	TGTGCCAGCAGTGAATTCGTCTTGAGGGTAGGGCAAGAGACCCAGTACTTC	CASSEFVLRVGQETQYF